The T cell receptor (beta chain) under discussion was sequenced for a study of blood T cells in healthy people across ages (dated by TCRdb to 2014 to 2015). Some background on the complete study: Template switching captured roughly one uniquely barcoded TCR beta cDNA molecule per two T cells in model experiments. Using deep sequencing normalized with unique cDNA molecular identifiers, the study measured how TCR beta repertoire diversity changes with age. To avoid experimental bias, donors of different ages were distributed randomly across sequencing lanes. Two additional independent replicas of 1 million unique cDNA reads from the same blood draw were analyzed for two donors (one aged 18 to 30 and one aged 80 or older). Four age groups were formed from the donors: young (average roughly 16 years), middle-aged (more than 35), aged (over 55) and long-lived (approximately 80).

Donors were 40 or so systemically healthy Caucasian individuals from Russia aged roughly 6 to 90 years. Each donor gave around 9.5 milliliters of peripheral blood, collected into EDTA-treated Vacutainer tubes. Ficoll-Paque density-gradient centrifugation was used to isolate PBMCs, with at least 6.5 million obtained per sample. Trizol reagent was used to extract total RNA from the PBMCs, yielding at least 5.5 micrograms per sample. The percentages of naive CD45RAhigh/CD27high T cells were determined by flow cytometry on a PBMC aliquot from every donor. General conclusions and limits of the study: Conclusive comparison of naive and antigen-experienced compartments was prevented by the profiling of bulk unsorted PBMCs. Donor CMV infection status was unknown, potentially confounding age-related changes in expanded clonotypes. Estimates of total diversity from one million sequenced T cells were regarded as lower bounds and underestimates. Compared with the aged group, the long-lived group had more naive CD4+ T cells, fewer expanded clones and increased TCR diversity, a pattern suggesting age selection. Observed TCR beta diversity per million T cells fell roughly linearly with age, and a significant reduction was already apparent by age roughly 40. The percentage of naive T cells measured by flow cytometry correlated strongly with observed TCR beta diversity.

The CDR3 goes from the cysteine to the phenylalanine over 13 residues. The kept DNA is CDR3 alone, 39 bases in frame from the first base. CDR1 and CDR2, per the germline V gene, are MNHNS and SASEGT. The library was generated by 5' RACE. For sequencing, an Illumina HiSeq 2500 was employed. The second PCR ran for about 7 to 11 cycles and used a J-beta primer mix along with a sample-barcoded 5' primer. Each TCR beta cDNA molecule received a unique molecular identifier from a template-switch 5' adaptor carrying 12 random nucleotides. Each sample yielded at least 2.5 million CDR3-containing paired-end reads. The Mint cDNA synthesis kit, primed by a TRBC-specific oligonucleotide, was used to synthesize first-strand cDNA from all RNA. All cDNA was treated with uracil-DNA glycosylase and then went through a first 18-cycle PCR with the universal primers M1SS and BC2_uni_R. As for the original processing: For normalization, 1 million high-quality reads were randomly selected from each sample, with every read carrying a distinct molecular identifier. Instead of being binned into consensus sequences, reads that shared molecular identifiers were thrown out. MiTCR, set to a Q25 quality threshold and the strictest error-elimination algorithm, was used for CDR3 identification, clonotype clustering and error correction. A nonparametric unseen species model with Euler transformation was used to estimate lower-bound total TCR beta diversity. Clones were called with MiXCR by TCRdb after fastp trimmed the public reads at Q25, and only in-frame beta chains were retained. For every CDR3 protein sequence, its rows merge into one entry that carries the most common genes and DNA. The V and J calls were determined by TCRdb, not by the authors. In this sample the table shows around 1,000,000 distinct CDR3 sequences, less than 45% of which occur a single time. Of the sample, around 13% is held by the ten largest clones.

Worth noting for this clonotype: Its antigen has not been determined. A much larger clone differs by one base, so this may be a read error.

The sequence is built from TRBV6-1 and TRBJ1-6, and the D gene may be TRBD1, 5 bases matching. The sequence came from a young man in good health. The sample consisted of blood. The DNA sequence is TGTGCCAGCAGTGACAGGGATAATTCACCCCCCCACTTT. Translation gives CASSDRDNSPPHF.